Below are 8 T cell receptor beta chains sequenced from a single sample in a study of Graves' ophthalmopathy and Graves' hyperthyroidism. Using RNA transcripts, the TCR beta CDR3 regions were amplified. HTBI-primed RT-PCR formed the first round, and a multiplex PCR formed the second. Each CDR3 protein is one row after TCRdb ran MiXCR on the multiplex PCR reads. The table includes around 590,000 distinct CDR3 sequences, 35% to 45% detected once. Input material: peripheral blood or thyroid tissue (not recorded which). The receptor source for this set is an adult man with Graves' hyperthyroidism.

This clonotype came up many times. The chain has TRBV29-1 and TRBJ2-7; no clear D. CDR3 length: 11 amino acids. Between the trimmed V and J ends, which lost 5 bases and 5 bases, there was a span of 10 bases. The V gene's germline CDR1 is SQVTM and CDR2 ANQGSEA. The CDR3 nucleotides are TGCAGCGTTTTAGATTTCGACGAGCAGTACTTC. Amino acid sequence: CSVLDFDEQYF.

This clonotype was observed once. The chain has TRBV27 and TRBJ2-7; D is undetermined. This CDR3 is 13 amino acids long. The germline V gene encodes CDR1 MNHEY and CDR2 SMNVEV (reference sequence). Trimming cost V 5 bases and J 5 bases, with 13 bases left between them. The CDR3 DNA sequence: TGTGCCAGCAGTCCAATGGACGTACACGAGCAGTACTTC. Protein sequence: CASSPMDVHEQYF.

This clonotype was detected once. J is TRBJ2-7 and V is TRBV20-1; perhaps TRBD1 as D (5 bases). Germline V gene data show CDR1 as DFQATT and CDR2 as SNEGSKA (reference sequence). V lost 5 bases and J 7 bases, leaving 21 bases between the germline ends. CDR3 length: 14 residues. This CDR3 is CSASGHREVNEQYF. CDR3 DNA: TGCAGTGCTTCAGGACATCGTGAAGTCAATGAGCAGTACTTC.

The chain is built from TRBV2 and TRBJ1-2; no clear D gene. This CDR3 contains 13 residues. CDR1 and CDR2 (germline): SNHLY, FYNNEI. This CDR3 is CARAPDTNYGYTF. The CDR3 coding sequence is TGTGCTAGGGCGCCAGATACTAACTATGGCTACACCTTC.

On this clonotype: This may arise from a read error, as a much more abundant clone is one base away. The V gene is TRBV6-6, the J gene TRBJ1-1; D unresolved. V was clipped by 10 bases and J by 1 base, with 10 bases between them. This CDR3 is 12 amino acids long. Germline-derived CDR1 and CDR2 are MNHNY and SVGAGI (reference sequence). The CDR3 sequence: CANRTRNTEAFF. Written as DNA, the CDR3 is TGTGCCAACAGAACAAGGAACACTGAAGCTTTCTTT.

The gene calls are TRBV7-2 and TRBJ1-6, with 8 nucleotides matching TRBD1. The J segment lost 18 bases and the V segment lost 5 bases, leaving 6 bases of the junction unmatched. This CDR3 is built from 11 residues. The germline CDR1 and CDR2 sequences are SGHTA and FQGNSA. CDR3 nucleotides: TGTGCCAGCAGCCCAGGACAGGGCCGCCACTTT. Its protein product is CASSPGQGRHF.

This clonotype was counted ten times or more. The chain combines TRBV20-1 with TRBJ2-7; D is perhaps TRBD2 (5 bases). The V gene lost 3 bases and the J gene lost 1 base, with 13 bases spanning the gap. This CDR3 is 14 amino acids long. CDR1 and CDR2 (germline): DFQATT, SNEGSKA (reference sequence). The CDR3, as DNA: TGCAGTGCTAGGCTAGACGGAGGATCCTACGAGCAGTACTTC. It yields the protein CSARLDGGSYEQYF.

In this sample, this clonotype turned up many times. J is TRBJ1-5 and V is TRBV20-1, with TRBD1 as a possible D gene (5 bases). CDR1 is DFQATT, CDR2 SNEGSKA, per germline (reference sequence). The V end was cut by 3 bases, the J end by 2 bases, with 14 bases between. This CDR3 region has 15 residues. The CDR3 DNA is TGCAGTGCTAGGAAATCGGGGGTAGGCAATCAGCCCCAGCATTTT. Encoded protein: CSARKSGVGNQPQHF.